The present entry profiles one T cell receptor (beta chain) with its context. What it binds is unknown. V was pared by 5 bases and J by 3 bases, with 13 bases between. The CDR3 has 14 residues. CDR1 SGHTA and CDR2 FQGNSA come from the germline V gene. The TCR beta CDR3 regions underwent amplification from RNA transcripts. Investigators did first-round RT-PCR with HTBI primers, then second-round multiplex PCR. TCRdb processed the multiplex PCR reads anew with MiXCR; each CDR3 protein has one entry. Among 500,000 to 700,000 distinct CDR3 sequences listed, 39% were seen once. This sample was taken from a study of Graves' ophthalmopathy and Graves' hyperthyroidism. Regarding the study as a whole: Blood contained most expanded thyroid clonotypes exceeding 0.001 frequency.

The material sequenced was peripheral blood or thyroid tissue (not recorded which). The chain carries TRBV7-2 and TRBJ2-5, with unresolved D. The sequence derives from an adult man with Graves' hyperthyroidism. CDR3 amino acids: CASSPAAVEETQYF. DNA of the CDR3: TGTGCCAGCAGCCCAGCTGCGGTTGAAGAGACCCAGTACTTC.